A selection of T cell receptor beta chains follows, all from one sample in a study of radiotherapy plus CTLA-4 blockade in lung cancer. Sequencing was performed with immunoSEQ multiplex PCR; in TCRdb, only in-frame clones are kept and a portion is missing. The sample holds tens of thousands of clones, approximately 84% seen once. This material consisted of peripheral blood, taken from a patient treated with radiotherapy plus ipilimumab. The receptor set was obtained from a human donor with non-small cell lung cancer who had a partial response to radiotherapy plus ipilimumab. Each CDR3 is given with its conserved first and last residue. A D gene is named only where the DNA matches it firmly. Part of the rows lack a size; the others show once, few, many or a class for expanded clones.

clone size: -
D gene: -
J gene: TRBJ1-1
V gene: TRBV6-5
CDR3 protein: CASRPAAGPEAFF
CDR3 DNA: TGTGCCAGCAGACCAGCCGCAGGGCCTGAAGCTTTCTTT

clone size: -
D gene: -
J gene: TRBJ2-2
V gene: TRBV21-1
CDR3 protein: CASSKLICTRRAGELFF
CDR3 DNA: TGTGCCAGCAGCAAACTTATATGTACGAGGAGGGCCGGGGAGCTGTTTTTT

clone size: -
D gene: -
J gene: TRBJ1-1
V gene: TRBV18
CDR3 protein: CASSPGTQGQRTEAFF
CDR3 DNA: TGTGCCAGCTCACCGGGTACACAGGGCCAGAGGACTGAAGCTTTCTTT

clone size: -
D gene: TRBD2
J gene: TRBJ2-2
V gene: TRBV5-1
CDR3 protein: CASSRSGSETGELFF
CDR3 DNA: TGCGCCAGCAGCCGCAGCGGGAGTGAGACCGGGGAGCTGTTTTTT

clone size: -
D gene: TRBD2
J gene: TRBJ2-1
V gene: TRBV5-4
CDR3 protein: CASSFGGSNEQFF
CDR3 DNA: TGTGCCAGCAGCTTCGGGGGGAGCAATGAGCAGTTCTTC

clone size: -
D gene: -
J gene: TRBJ1-1
V gene: TRBV29-1
CDR3 protein: CSVERRDTEAFF
CDR3 DNA: TGCAGCGTTGAAAGGAGGGACACTGAAGCTTTCTTT

clone size: few
D gene: -
J gene: TRBJ1-1
V gene: TRBV28
CDR3 protein: CASSPPGGSTEAFF
CDR3 DNA: TGTGCCAGCAGTCCCCCCGGGGGTAGCACTGAAGCTTTCTTT

clone size: -
D gene: -
J gene: TRBJ2-1
V gene: TRBV28
CDR3 protein: CASSLFGGSSSYNEQFF
CDR3 DNA: TGTGCCAGCAGTTTATTCGGAGGGTCTAGCTCCTACAATGAGCAGTTCTTC

clone size: -
D gene: TRBD2
J gene: TRBJ2-2
V gene: TRBV5-4
CDR3 protein: CASSLGGRTGELFF
CDR3 DNA: TGTGCCAGCAGCTTGGGCGGGAGAACCGGGGAGCTGTTTTTT

clone size: -
D gene: -
J gene: TRBJ2-5
V gene: TRBV5-1
CDR3 protein: CASSLAARWETQYF
CDR3 DNA: TGCGCCAGCAGCTTGGCCGCGCGGTGGGAGACCCAGTACTTC

clone size: -
D gene: -
J gene: TRBJ2-1
V gene: TRBV15
CDR3 protein: CATSLTRGYNEQFF
CDR3 DNA: TGTGCCACCAGCCTGACTAGGGGTTACAATGAGCAGTTCTTC

clone size: -
D gene: -
J gene: TRBJ1-5
V gene: TRBV12-1
CDR3 protein: CASSFVRRQGAHQPQHF
CDR3 DNA: TGTGCCAGCAGCTTTGTGCGCCGACAGGGGGCACATCAGCCCCAGCATTTT

clone size: -
D gene: TRBD2
J gene: TRBJ2-6
V gene: TRBV2
CDR3 protein: CASRETSGRAGANVLTF
CDR3 DNA: TGTGCCAGCAGGGAGACTTCAGGGAGGGCTGGGGCCAACGTCCTGACTTTC

clone size: -
D gene: TRBD1
J gene: TRBJ2-1
V gene: TRBV10-3
CDR3 protein: CAISEGIGGDRGRGQFF
CDR3 DNA: TGTGCCATCAGTGAAGGTATAGGGGGGGACAGGGGGCGCGGGCAGTTCTTC

clone size: -
D gene: TRBD1
J gene: TRBJ1-4
V gene: TRBV7-9
CDR3 protein: CASSLGQGYEKLFF
CDR3 DNA: TGTGCCAGCAGCTTAGGACAGGGATATGAAAAACTGTTTTTT

clone size: -
D gene: -
J gene: TRBJ2-1
V gene: TRBV4-1
CDR3 protein: CASSQRVSTAEYNEQFF
CDR3 DNA: TGCGCCAGCAGCCAAAGAGTGAGCACAGCAGAATACAATGAGCAGTTCTTC

clone size: -
D gene: -
J gene: TRBJ2-7
V gene: TRBV15
CDR3 protein: CATAAGYEQYF
CDR3 DNA: TGTGCCACCGCCGCGGGATACGAGCAGTACTTC

clone size: -
D gene: -
J gene: TRBJ1-4
V gene: TRBV6-5
CDR3 protein: CASSSPGGAGGEKLFF
CDR3 DNA: TGTGCCAGCAGTTCCCCTGGGGGCGCCGGTGGAGAAAAACTGTTTTTT

clone size: -
D gene: TRBD2
J gene: TRBJ2-3
V gene: TRBV28
CDR3 protein: CASSLYPSGEGVTDTQYF
CDR3 DNA: TGTGCCAGCAGTTTATATCCTAGCGGGGAGGGGGTCACAGATACGCAGTATTTT

clone size: -
D gene: -
J gene: TRBJ1-4
V gene: TRBV14
CDR3 protein: CASSQGTIEKLFF
CDR3 DNA: TGTGCCAGCAGCCAGGGGACAATTGAAAAACTGTTTTTT

clone size: -
D gene: TRBD1
J gene: TRBJ1-2
V gene: TRBV14
CDR3 protein: CASSRDRNYGYTF
CDR3 DNA: TGTGCCAGCAGCCGGGACAGAAACTATGGCTACACCTTC

clone size: few
D gene: -
J gene: TRBJ2-5
V gene: TRBV5-5
CDR3 protein: CASSLGGLGETQYF
CDR3 DNA: TGTGCCAGCAGCTTGGGAGGGCTGGGAGAGACCCAGTACTTC

clone size: once
D gene: -
J gene: TRBJ2-1
V gene: TRBV2
CDR3 protein: CASRGAAVALSEQFF
CDR3 DNA: TGTGCCAGCAGGGGGGCGGCGGTCGCCCTCAGTGAGCAGTTCTTC

clone size: -
D gene: -
J gene: TRBJ2-3
V gene: TRBV30
CDR3 protein: CAWSVLDGADTQYF
CDR3 DNA: TGTGCCTGGAGTGTACTAGATGGTGCAGATACGCAGTATTTT

clone size: -
D gene: TRBD1
J gene: TRBJ1-2
V gene: TRBV11-2
CDR3 protein: CASTSLQGASGYTF
CDR3 DNA: TGTGCCAGCACTTCTTTACAGGGGGCGAGCGGCTACACCTTC

clone size: -
D gene: -
J gene: TRBJ2-5
V gene: TRBV2
CDR3 protein: CASSDLAETQYF
CDR3 DNA: TGTGCCAGCAGTGATCTAGCGGAGACCCAGTACTTC

clone size: -
D gene: -
J gene: TRBJ1-5
V gene: TRBV19
CDR3 protein: CASTTLGGGNQPQHF
CDR3 DNA: TGTGCCAGTACCACCCTGGGGGGAGGGAATCAGCCCCAGCATTTT

clone size: -
D gene: -
J gene: TRBJ2-1
V gene: TRBV18
CDR3 protein: CASSLQQQEQFF
CDR3 DNA: TGTGCCAGCTCATTACAGCAGCAGGAGCAGTTCTTC

clone size: -
D gene: TRBD1
J gene: TRBJ2-7
V gene: TRBV6-1
CDR3 protein: CASSEAKTGGGEQYF
CDR3 DNA: TGTGCCAGCAGTGAAGCTAAGACAGGGGGGGGCGAGCAGTACTTC

clone size: -
D gene: -
J gene: TRBJ1-6
V gene: TRBV28
CDR3 protein: CASRVGDSPLHF
CDR3 DNA: TGTGCCAGCAGGGTCGGGGATTCACCCCTCCACTTT

clone size: -
D gene: -
J gene: TRBJ1-1
V gene: TRBV7-2
CDR3 protein: CASSPSVASTEAFF
CDR3 DNA: TGTGCCAGCAGCCCAAGTGTTGCTAGCACTGAAGCTTTCTTT

clone size: once
D gene: -
J gene: TRBJ1-1
V gene: TRBV7-2
CDR3 protein: CASSFGGRGGGTEAFF
CDR3 DNA: TGTGCCAGCAGCTTCGGGGGGCGGGGAGGCGGCACTGAAGCTTTCTTT

clone size: -
D gene: -
J gene: TRBJ1-5
V gene: TRBV6-6
CDR3 protein: CASSRVNQPQHF
CDR3 DNA: TGTGCCAGCAGCAGGGTGAATCAGCCCCAGCATTTT

clone size: -
D gene: -
J gene: TRBJ2-2
V gene: TRBV28
CDR3 protein: CASSPLGGRRTGELFF
CDR3 DNA: TGTGCCAGCAGTCCCTTGGGGGGAAGGAGGACCGGGGAGCTGTTTTTT

clone size: -
D gene: TRBD2
J gene: TRBJ2-3
V gene: TRBV12-5
CDR3 protein: CASGLSLAGDVRGTQYF
CDR3 DNA: TGTGCTAGTGGTTTGTCTTTAGCGGGAGATGTACGCGGCACGCAGTATTTT

clone size: -
D gene: TRBD1
J gene: TRBJ1-5
V gene: TRBV29-1
CDR3 protein: CSVEGQPNQPQHF
CDR3 DNA: TGCAGCGTGGAGGGACAGCCGAATCAGCCCCAGCATTTT

clone size: -
D gene: -
J gene: TRBJ1-4
V gene: TRBV5-6
CDR3 protein: CASSLGFLVTNEKLFF
CDR3 DNA: TGTGCCAGCAGCCTCGGGTTTTTAGTGACTAATGAAAAACTGTTTTTT

clone size: -
D gene: -
J gene: TRBJ1-2
V gene: TRBV4-1
CDR3 protein: CASSPNRDNYGYTF
CDR3 DNA: TGCGCCAGCAGTCCGAACAGAGATAACTATGGCTACACCTTC

clone size: -
D gene: -
J gene: TRBJ2-3
V gene: TRBV7-8
CDR3 protein: CASSPGPSTDTQYF
CDR3 DNA: TGTGCCAGCAGCCCAGGTCCTAGCACAGATACGCAGTATTTT

clone size: -
D gene: -
J gene: TRBJ2-4
V gene: TRBV7-9
CDR3 protein: CASSPDRSKNIQYF
CDR3 DNA: TGTGCCAGCAGCCCAGACAGATCCAAAAACATTCAGTACTTC

clone size: -
D gene: -
J gene: TRBJ1-1
V gene: TRBV16
CDR3 protein: CASSQKTGITEAFF
CDR3 DNA: TGTGCCAGCAGCCAAAAGACAGGTATCACTGAAGCTTTCTTT

clone size: -
D gene: TRBD1
J gene: TRBJ1-2
V gene: TRBV30
CDR3 protein: CAWIRLRDRGMFNYGYTF
CDR3 DNA: TGTGCCTGGATCCGGTTGCGGGACAGGGGAATGTTTAACTATGGCTACACCTTC

clone size: -
D gene: -
J gene: TRBJ2-2
V gene: TRBV19
CDR3 protein: CASRGGQNTGELFF
CDR3 DNA: TGTGCCAGTAGAGGGGGACAAAACACCGGGGAGCTGTTTTTT

clone size: -
D gene: TRBD2
J gene: TRBJ2-3
V gene: TRBV6-1
CDR3 protein: CASSEVGLAGTDTQYF
CDR3 DNA: TGTGCCAGCAGTGAAGTCGGACTAGCGGGCACAGATACGCAGTATTTT

clone size: -
D gene: TRBD2
J gene: TRBJ2-2
V gene: TRBV15
CDR3 protein: CATSYKREDTGELFF
CDR3 DNA: TGTGCCACCAGTTATAAGCGGGAGGACACCGGGGAGCTGTTTTTT

clone size: -
D gene: -
J gene: TRBJ1-2
V gene: TRBV5-1
CDR3 protein: CASSRTADGYTF
CDR3 DNA: TGCGCCAGCAGTCGGACAGCAGATGGCTACACCTTC

clone size: -
D gene: -
J gene: TRBJ1-5
V gene: TRBV7-2
CDR3 protein: CASIWASNQPQHF
CDR3 DNA: TGTGCCAGCATCTGGGCCTCGAATCAGCCCCAGCATTTT

clone size: few
D gene: TRBD1
J gene: TRBJ1-1
V gene: TRBV10-1
CDR3 protein: CASSLTGSNTEAFF
CDR3 DNA: TGCGCCAGCAGCTTGACAGGGTCCAACACTGAAGCTTTCTTT

clone size: -
D gene: -
J gene: TRBJ1-5
V gene: TRBV2
CDR3 protein: CASSPGGHSNQPQHF
CDR3 DNA: TGTGCCAGCAGCCCTGGGGGACATAGCAATCAGCCCCAGCATTTT

clone size: -
D gene: TRBD1
J gene: TRBJ2-1
V gene: TRBV28
CDR3 protein: CASSAAGGVDNEQFF
CDR3 DNA: TGTGCCAGCAGTGCCGCAGGGGGCGTCGACAATGAGCAGTTCTTC

clone size: -
D gene: -
J gene: TRBJ1-1
V gene: TRBV28
CDR3 protein: CASRPGLGVMNTEAFF
CDR3 DNA: TGTGCCAGCCGCCCAGGTTTAGGTGTAATGAACACTGAAGCTTTCTTT

clone size: once
D gene: TRBD2
J gene: TRBJ2-5
V gene: TRBV10-3
CDR3 protein: CATAGVAGAGFGETQYF
CDR3 DNA: TGTGCCACGGCGGGGGTAGCGGGAGCAGGGTTCGGAGAGACCCAGTACTTC

clone size: -
D gene: TRBD1
J gene: TRBJ1-1
V gene: TRBV6-5
CDR3 protein: CASSYLQGSTEAFF
CDR3 DNA: TGTGCCAGCAGTTACCTACAGGGGTCCACTGAAGCTTTCTTT

clone size: -
D gene: TRBD1
J gene: TRBJ1-2
V gene: TRBV5-1
CDR3 protein: CASTVDRARGGYTF
CDR3 DNA: TGCGCCAGCACCGTAGACAGGGCTCGGGGGGGCTACACCTTC

clone size: -
D gene: TRBD1
J gene: TRBJ1-2
V gene: TRBV30
CDR3 protein: CACTMGDRDYGYTF
CDR3 DNA: TGTGCCTGTACGATGGGGGACAGGGACTATGGCTACACCTTC

clone size: -
D gene: -
J gene: TRBJ1-2
V gene: TRBV7-9
CDR3 protein: CASSQAGASSYTF
CDR3 DNA: TGTGCCAGCAGCCAGGCGGGGGCATCGAGCTACACCTTC

clone size: -
D gene: -
J gene: TRBJ1-1
V gene: TRBV5-1
CDR3 protein: CASSSRQESNTEAFF
CDR3 DNA: TGCGCCAGCAGCTCAAGACAAGAGTCGAACACTGAAGCTTTCTTT

clone size: -
D gene: -
J gene: TRBJ1-5
V gene: TRBV7-3
CDR3 protein: CASSLNRAQPQHF
CDR3 DNA: TGTGCCAGCAGCTTAAACAGGGCTCAGCCCCAGCATTTT

clone size: once
D gene: TRBD2
J gene: TRBJ2-1
V gene: TRBV28
CDR3 protein: CASSFIAGGRLDEQFF
CDR3 DNA: TGTGCCAGCAGTTTTATAGCGGGAGGCCGATTGGATGAGCAGTTCTTC

clone size: few
D gene: -
J gene: TRBJ1-2
V gene: TRBV10-3
CDR3 protein: CAIRTQGSYGYTF
CDR3 DNA: TGTGCCATTCGAACACAGGGCTCCTATGGCTACACCTTC